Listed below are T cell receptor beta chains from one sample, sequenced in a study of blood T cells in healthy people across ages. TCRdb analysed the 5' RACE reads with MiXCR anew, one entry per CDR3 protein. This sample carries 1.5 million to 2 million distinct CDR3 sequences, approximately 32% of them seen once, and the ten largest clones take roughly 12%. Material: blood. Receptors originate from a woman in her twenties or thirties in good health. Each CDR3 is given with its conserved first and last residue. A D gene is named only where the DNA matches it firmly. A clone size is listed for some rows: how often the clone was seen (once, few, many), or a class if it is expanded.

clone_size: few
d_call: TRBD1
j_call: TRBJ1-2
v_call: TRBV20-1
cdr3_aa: CSARDGTGGSSGYTF
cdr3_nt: TGCAGTGCTAGAGATGGGACAGGGGGTTCCAGCGGCTACACCTTC

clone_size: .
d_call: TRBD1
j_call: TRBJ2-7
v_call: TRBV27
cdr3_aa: CASSLGPGQVYYEQYF
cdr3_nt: TGTGCCAGCAGTTTAGGTCCGGGACAGGTATACTACGAGCAGTACTTC

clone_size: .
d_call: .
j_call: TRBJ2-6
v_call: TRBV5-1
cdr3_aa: CASSGESSGANVLTF
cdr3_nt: TGCGCCAGCAGCGGAGAGAGCTCTGGGGCCAACGTCCTGACTTTC

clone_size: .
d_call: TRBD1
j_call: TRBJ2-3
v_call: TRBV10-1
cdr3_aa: CASSHRTGGADTQYF
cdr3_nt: TGCGCCAGCAGCCATCGGACAGGGGGCGCAGATACGCAGTATTTT

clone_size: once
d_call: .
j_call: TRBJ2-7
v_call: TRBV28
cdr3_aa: CASSFQVPYEQYF
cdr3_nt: TGTGCCAGCAGTTTTCAGGTCCCCTACGAGCAGTACTTC

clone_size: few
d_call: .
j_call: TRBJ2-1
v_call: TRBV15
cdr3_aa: CATSRDLTGNEQFF
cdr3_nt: TGTGCCACCAGCAGAGATCTGACCGGCAATGAGCAGTTCTTC

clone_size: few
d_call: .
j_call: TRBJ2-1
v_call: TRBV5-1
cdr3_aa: CASSLDAGVSYNEQFF
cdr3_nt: TGCGCCAGCAGCTTGGACGCGGGCGTCTCCTACAATGAGCAGTTCTTC

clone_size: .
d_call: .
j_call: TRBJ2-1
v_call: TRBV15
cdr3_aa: CATSRDFSNYDEQFF
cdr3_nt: TGTGCCACCAGCAGAGATTTTTCCAACTACGATGAGCAGTTCTTC

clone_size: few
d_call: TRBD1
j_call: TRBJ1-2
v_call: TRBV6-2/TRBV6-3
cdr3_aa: CASSTPQGGGYTF
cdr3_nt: TGTGCCAGCAGTACCCCACAGGGGGGTGGCTACACCTTC

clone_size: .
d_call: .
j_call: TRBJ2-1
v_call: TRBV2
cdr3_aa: CASSDGLSGEQFF
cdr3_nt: TGTGCCAGCAGTGACGGCCTTTCGGGGGAGCAGTTCTTC

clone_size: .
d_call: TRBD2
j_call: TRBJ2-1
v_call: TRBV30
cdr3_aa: CAWSPTSGSRGSYNEQFF
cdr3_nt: TGTGCCTGGAGCCCCACTAGCGGGTCCCGGGGCTCCTACAATGAGCAGTTCTTC

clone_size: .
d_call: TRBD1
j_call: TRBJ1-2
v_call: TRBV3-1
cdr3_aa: CASSQSLGQGYTF
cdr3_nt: TGTGCCAGCAGCCAATCTCTCGGACAGGGTTACACCTTC

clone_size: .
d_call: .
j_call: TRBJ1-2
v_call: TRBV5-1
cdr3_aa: CASSLDWRVPNYGYTF
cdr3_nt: TGCGCCAGCAGCTTGGATTGGCGGGTCCCTAACTATGGCTACACCTTC

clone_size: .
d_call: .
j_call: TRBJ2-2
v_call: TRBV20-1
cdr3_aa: CSARSGVTGELFF
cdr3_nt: TGCAGTGCTAGATCCGGGGTCACCGGGGAGCTGTTTTTT

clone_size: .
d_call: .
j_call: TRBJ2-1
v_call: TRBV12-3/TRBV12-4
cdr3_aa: CASFRERDNEQFF
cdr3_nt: TGTGCCAGCTTCCGGGAGAGGGACAATGAGCAGTTCTTC

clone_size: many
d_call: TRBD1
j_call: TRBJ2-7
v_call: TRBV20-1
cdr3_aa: CSARLGQVYEQYF
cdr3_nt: TGCAGTGCTAGGTTGGGACAGGTTTACGAGCAGTACTTC

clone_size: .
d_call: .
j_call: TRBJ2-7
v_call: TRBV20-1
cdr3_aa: CSARLHRSSYEQYF
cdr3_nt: TGCAGTGCTAGATTGCACAGGAGCTCCTACGAGCAGTACTTC

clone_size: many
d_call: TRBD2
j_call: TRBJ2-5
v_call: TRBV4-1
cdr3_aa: CASSALAGPQETQYF
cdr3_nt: TGCGCCAGCAGCGCGTTAGCGGGGCCTCAAGAGACCCAGTACTTC

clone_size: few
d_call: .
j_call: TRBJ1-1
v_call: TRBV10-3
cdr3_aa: CAISEAGTSGTEAFF
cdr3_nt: TGTGCCATCAGTGAAGCCGGCACTTCTGGCACTGAAGCTTTCTTT

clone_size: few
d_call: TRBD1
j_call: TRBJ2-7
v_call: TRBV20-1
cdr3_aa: CSASPWTGGEYEQYF
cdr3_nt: TGCAGTGCTAGCCCCTGGACAGGGGGGGAATACGAGCAGTACTTC

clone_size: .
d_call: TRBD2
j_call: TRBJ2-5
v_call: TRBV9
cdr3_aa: CASSSLGSGRAQETQYF
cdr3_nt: TGTGCCAGCAGCTCCCTTGGGAGCGGGAGGGCCCAAGAGACCCAGTACTTC

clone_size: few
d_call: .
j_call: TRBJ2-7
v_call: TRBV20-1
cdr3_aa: CSARAPLGAYEQYF
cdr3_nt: TGCAGTGCTAGAGCCCCGCTGGGGGCTTACGAGCAGTACTTC

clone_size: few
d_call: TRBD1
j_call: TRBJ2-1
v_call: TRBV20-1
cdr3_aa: CSASGTGGTYNEQFF
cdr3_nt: TGCAGTGCTAGTGGAACAGGGGGTACCTACAATGAGCAGTTCTTC

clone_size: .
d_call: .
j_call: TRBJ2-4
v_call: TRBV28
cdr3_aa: CASSQMTGPKNIQYF
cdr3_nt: TGTGCCAGCAGTCAAATGACGGGACCCAAAAACATTCAGTACTTC

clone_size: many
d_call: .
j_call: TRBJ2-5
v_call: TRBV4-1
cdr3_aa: CASSQGDSQETQYF
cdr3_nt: TGCGCCAGCAGCCAAGGGGATTCCCAAGAGACCCAGTACTTC

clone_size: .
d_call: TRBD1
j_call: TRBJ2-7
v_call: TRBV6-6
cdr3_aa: CASGYAGTGYEQYF
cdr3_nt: TGTGCCAGCGGTTACGCAGGGACAGGGTACGAGCAGTACTTC

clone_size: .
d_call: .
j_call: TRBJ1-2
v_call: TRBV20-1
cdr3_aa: CSARGAGKNYGYTF
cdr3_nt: TGCAGTGCTAGAGGAGCCGGAAAGAACTATGGCTACACCTTC

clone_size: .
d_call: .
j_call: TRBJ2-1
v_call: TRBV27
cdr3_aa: CASSQRHGGEGEQFF
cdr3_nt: TGTGCCAGCAGTCAACGACATGGAGGCGAAGGTGAGCAGTTCTTC

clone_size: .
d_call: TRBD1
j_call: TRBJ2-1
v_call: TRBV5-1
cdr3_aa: CASSFSGTGDEQFF
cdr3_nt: TGCGCCAGCAGCTTCTCTGGGACAGGGGATGAGCAGTTCTTC

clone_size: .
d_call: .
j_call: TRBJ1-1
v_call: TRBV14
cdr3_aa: CASSPGRTTEAFF
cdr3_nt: TGTGCCAGCAGCCCGGGACGGACGACTGAAGCTTTCTTT

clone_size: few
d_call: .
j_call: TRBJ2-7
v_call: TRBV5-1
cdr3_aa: CASSLGPGSEQYF
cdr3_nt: TGCGCCAGCAGCTTGGGACCGGGGAGCGAGCAGTACTTC

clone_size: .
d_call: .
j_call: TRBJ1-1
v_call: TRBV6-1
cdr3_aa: CACSEAIGTEAFF
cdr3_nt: TGTGCCTGCAGTGAAGCCATAGGAACTGAAGCTTTCTTT

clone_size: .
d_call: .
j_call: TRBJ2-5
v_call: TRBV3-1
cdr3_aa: CASSQDGAQYF
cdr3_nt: TGTGCCAGCAGCCAAGATGGGGCCCAGTACTTC

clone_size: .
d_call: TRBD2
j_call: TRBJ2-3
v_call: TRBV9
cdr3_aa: CASSGSGGGTDTQYF
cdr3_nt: TGTGCCAGCAGCGGTAGCGGGGGGGGCACAGATACGCAGTATTTT

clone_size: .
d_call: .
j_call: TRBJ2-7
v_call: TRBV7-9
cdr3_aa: CASSFPRTYEQYF
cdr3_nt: TGTGCCAGCAGCTTTCCCAGGACCTACGAGCAGTACTTC

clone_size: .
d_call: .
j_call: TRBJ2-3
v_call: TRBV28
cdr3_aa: CASSLFKPDLLTTDTQYF
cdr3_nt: TGTGCCAGCAGTTTATTCAAACCGGACCTCTTGACCACAGATACGCAGTATTTT

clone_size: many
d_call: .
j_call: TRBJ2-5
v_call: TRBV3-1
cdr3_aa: CASSQVTETQYF
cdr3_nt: TGTGCCAGCAGCCAAGTTACGGAGACCCAGTACTTC

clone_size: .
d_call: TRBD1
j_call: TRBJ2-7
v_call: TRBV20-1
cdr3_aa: CSARPGTGFKQYF
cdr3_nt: TGCAGTGCTAGACCCGGGACAGGGTTCAAGCAGTACTTC

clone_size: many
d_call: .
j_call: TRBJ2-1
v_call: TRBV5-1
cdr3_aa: CASSLVSGPYNEQFF
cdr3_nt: TGTGCCAGCAGCTTAGTCAGCGGGCCCTACAATGAGCAGTTCTTC

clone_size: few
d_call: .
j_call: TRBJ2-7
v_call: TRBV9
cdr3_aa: CASSVAGTDTYEQYF
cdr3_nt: TGTGCCAGCAGCGTAGCCGGGACTGATACCTACGAGCAGTACTTC

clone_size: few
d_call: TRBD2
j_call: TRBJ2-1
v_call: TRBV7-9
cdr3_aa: CASSLMLAGVDEQFF
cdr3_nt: TGTGCCAGCAGCTTAATGCTAGCGGGAGTCGATGAGCAGTTCTTC

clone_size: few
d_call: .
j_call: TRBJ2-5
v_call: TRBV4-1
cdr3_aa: CASSQDTRRETQYF
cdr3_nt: TGCGCCAGCAGCCAAGATACTAGAAGAGAGACCCAGTACTTC

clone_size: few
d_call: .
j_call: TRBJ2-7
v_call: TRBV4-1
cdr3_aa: CASSQDRHLSSYEQYF
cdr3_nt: TGCGCCAGCAGCCAAGACAGACACTTGAGCTCCTACGAGCAGTACTTC

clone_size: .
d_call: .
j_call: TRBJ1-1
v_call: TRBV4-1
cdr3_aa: CVSSPGRGKAEAFF
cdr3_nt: TGCGTCAGCAGCCCTGGACGGGGGAAGGCTGAAGCTTTCTTT

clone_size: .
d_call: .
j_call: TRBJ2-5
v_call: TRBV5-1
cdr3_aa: CASSSLLLQETQYF
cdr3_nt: TGCGCCAGCAGCTCCCTCTTGTTACAAGAGACCCAGTACTTC

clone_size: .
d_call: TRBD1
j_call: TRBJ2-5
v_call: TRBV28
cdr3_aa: CASSVTGTGVQETQYF
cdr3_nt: TGTGCCAGCAGTGTAACCGGGACAGGGGTCCAAGAGACCCAGTACTTC

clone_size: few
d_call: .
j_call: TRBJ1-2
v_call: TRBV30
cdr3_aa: CAWGVTGLTILYTF
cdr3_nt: TGTGCCTGGGGGGTGACAGGACTAACTATTTTGTACACCTTC

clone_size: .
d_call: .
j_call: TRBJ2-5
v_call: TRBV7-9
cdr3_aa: CASGLAETRGQGETQYF
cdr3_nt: TGTGCCAGCGGCTTAGCGGAAACTAGGGGACAAGGAGAGACCCAGTACTTC